Listed below are T cell receptor beta chains from one sample, sequenced in a study of shared clonotypes between healthy human individuals. Sequencing used immunoSEQ multiplex PCR; TCRdb keeps in-frame clones, though not all of them. The sample yields a few million clones, 90% to 95% seen once. The sample comprised naive CD4+ T cells sorted from blood. The receptors here all came from a man between 18 and 29 years old in good health. Each CDR3 is given with its conserved first and last residue. Fields, in order: CDR3 protein, CDR3 length, J gene, V gene, clone size. Clone sizes are given selectively: once, few, many, or a class where the clone is expanded.

CDR3aa: CASSLRDPGNTIYF
len: 14
j_gene: TRBJ1-3
v_gene: TRBV7-2
abundance: .

CDR3aa: CASSNEPGLGFYEQYF
len: 16
j_gene: TRBJ2-7
v_gene: TRBV19
abundance: .

CDR3aa: CAWSVSHNEQFF
len: 12
j_gene: TRBJ2-1
v_gene: TRBV30
abundance: .

CDR3aa: CASSLDRSWGTDTQYF
len: 16
j_gene: TRBJ2-3
v_gene: TRBV5-1
abundance: .

CDR3aa: CASSASGGTSTDTQYF
len: 16
j_gene: TRBJ2-3
v_gene: TRBV5-1
abundance: .

CDR3aa: CASSEGRGKTNEKLFF
len: 16
j_gene: TRBJ1-4
v_gene: TRBV5-8
abundance: .

CDR3aa: CASSTGTTSTDTQYF
len: 15
j_gene: TRBJ2-3
v_gene: TRBV7-9
abundance: .

CDR3aa: CASSESLIHQETQYF
len: 15
j_gene: TRBJ2-5
v_gene: TRBV25-1
abundance: .

CDR3aa: CASSPGWVYGYTF
len: 13
j_gene: TRBJ1-2
v_gene: TRBV19
abundance: .

CDR3aa: CASSQDLATNEKLFF
len: 15
j_gene: TRBJ1-4
v_gene: TRBV4-1
abundance: .

CDR3aa: CASSQEGQGGNIQYF
len: 15
j_gene: TRBJ2-4
v_gene: TRBV4-1
abundance: .

CDR3aa: CASSRGGTSGNTIYF
len: 15
j_gene: TRBJ1-3
v_gene: TRBV6-6
abundance: .

CDR3aa: CASSRRGGWTQYF
len: 13
j_gene: TRBJ2-5
v_gene: TRBV5-7
abundance: once

CDR3aa: CASRYRGKGLDEKLFF
len: 16
j_gene: TRBJ1-4
v_gene: TRBV28
abundance: .

CDR3aa: CASTRDGTYEQYF
len: 13
j_gene: TRBJ2-7
v_gene: TRBV5-1
abundance: .

CDR3aa: CASSERPATYNEQFF
len: 15
j_gene: TRBJ2-1
v_gene: TRBV6-1
abundance: .

CDR3aa: CASSRTADQPQHF
len: 13
j_gene: TRBJ1-5
v_gene: TRBV18
abundance: .

CDR3aa: CASSKYHYGYTF
len: 12
j_gene: TRBJ1-2
v_gene: TRBV21-1
abundance: .

CDR3aa: CASSFGKLYEQYF
len: 13
j_gene: TRBJ2-7
v_gene: TRBV7-6
abundance: .

CDR3aa: CASSQGQGAGYTF
len: 13
j_gene: TRBJ1-2
v_gene: TRBV5-1
abundance: .

CDR3aa: CASSGQGPGTQYF
len: 13
j_gene: TRBJ2-5
v_gene: TRBV2
abundance: .

CDR3aa: CASSSRGDSGEKSYEQYF
len: 18
j_gene: TRBJ2-7
v_gene: TRBV7-6
abundance: .

CDR3aa: CASSQPAIETQYF
len: 13
j_gene: TRBJ2-5
v_gene: TRBV18
abundance: .

CDR3aa: CSVDSGGGAFF
len: 11
j_gene: TRBJ1-1
v_gene: TRBV29-1
abundance: once

CDR3aa: CASSLGRGYGYTF
len: 13
j_gene: TRBJ1-2
v_gene: TRBV7-8
abundance: .

CDR3aa: CASSVRTGTNTDTQYF
len: 16
j_gene: TRBJ2-3
v_gene: TRBV28
abundance: .

CDR3aa: CAINLGQSSYYGYTF
len: 15
j_gene: TRBJ1-2
v_gene: TRBV10-3
abundance: once

CDR3aa: CASSRGGENTEAFF
len: 14
j_gene: TRBJ1-1
v_gene: TRBV7-9
abundance: .

CDR3aa: CASSLDVGGYGYTF
len: 14
j_gene: TRBJ1-2
v_gene: TRBV5-1
abundance: .

CDR3aa: CASGYSETGLNTEAFF
len: 16
j_gene: TRBJ1-1
v_gene: TRBV12-5
abundance: .

CDR3aa: CASSLGTAYEQYF
len: 13
j_gene: TRBJ2-7
v_gene: TRBV7-2
abundance: .

CDR3aa: CSVWTGAGSPLHF
len: 13
j_gene: TRBJ1-6
v_gene: TRBV29-1
abundance: .

CDR3aa: CASGLEEGQPQHF
len: 13
j_gene: TRBJ1-5
v_gene: TRBV12-5
abundance: few

CDR3aa: CASSEALRNQPQHF
len: 14
j_gene: TRBJ1-5
v_gene: TRBV2
abundance: .

CDR3aa: CASDRWGIIANTEAFF
len: 16
j_gene: TRBJ1-1
v_gene: TRBV2
abundance: .

CDR3aa: CASSLGGTSGGTQYF
len: 15
j_gene: TRBJ2-3
v_gene: TRBV7-9
abundance: .

CDR3aa: CASSLTSGGGGLETQYF
len: 17
j_gene: TRBJ2-5
v_gene: TRBV5-4
abundance: .

CDR3aa: CASSLVSGKGSTGELFF
len: 17
j_gene: TRBJ2-2
v_gene: TRBV7-2
abundance: once

CDR3aa: CASSVATDRGPTGELFF
len: 17
j_gene: TRBJ2-2
v_gene: TRBV9
abundance: .

CDR3aa: CASSPAERPTDTQYF
len: 15
j_gene: TRBJ2-3
v_gene: TRBV18
abundance: .

CDR3aa: CASSPTGAAGANVLTF
len: 16
j_gene: TRBJ2-6
v_gene: TRBV19
abundance: .

CDR3aa: CASSERTGRTEAFF
len: 14
j_gene: TRBJ1-1
v_gene: TRBV6-1
abundance: .

CDR3aa: CAWSAVITRGTEAFF
len: 15
j_gene: TRBJ1-1
v_gene: TRBV30
abundance: .